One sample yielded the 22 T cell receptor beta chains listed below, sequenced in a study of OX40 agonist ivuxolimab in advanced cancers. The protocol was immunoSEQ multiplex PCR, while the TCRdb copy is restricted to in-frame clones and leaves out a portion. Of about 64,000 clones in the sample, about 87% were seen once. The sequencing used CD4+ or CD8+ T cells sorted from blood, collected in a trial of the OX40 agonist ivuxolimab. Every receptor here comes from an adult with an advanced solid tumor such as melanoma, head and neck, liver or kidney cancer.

The CDR3 sequence: CASSEWTFQETQYF. The CDR3, as DNA: TGTGCCAGCAGTGAATGGACTTTTCAAGAGACCCAGTACTTC. V usage is TRBV2 and J usage is TRBJ2-5, with a weak D call TRBD2 (5 bases). V was shortened by 2 bases and J by 2 bases, with 9 bases between the two germline ends. Per germline, CDR1 SNHLY and CDR2 FYNNEI. The CDR3 runs to 14 residues. The entire variable domain, with the rest obtained from reference TRBV2 and TRBJ2-5, is as follows: EPEVTQTPSHQVTQMGQEVILRCVPISNHLYFYWYRQILGQKVEFLVSFYNNEISEKSEIFDDQFSVERPDGSNFTLKIRSTKLEDSAMYFCASSEWTFQETQYFGPGTRLLVL.

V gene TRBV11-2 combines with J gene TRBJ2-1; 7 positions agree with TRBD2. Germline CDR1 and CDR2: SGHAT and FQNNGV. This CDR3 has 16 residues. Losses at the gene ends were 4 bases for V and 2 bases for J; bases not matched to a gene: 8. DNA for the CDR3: TGTGCCAGCAGCTCGTTGGGGACTACCACCTACAATGAGCAGTTCTTC. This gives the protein CASSSLGTTTYNEQFF.

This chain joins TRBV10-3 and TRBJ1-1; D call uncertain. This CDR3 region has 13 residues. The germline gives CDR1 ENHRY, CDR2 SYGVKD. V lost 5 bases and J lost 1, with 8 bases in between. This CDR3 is CAISKDWNTEAFF. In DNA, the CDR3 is TGTGCCATCAGTAAGGACTGGAACACTGAAGCTTTCTTT.

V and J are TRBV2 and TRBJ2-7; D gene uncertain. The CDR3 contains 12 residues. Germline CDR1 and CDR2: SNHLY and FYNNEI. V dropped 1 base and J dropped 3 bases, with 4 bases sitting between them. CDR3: CASSEVSYEQYF. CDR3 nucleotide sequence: TGTGCCAGCAGTGAAGTAAGCTACGAGCAGTACTTC.

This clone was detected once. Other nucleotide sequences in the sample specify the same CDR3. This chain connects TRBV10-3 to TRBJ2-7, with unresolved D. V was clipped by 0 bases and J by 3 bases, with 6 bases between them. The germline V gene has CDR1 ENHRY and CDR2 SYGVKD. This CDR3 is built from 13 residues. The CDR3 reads CAISESTGYEQYF. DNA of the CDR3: TGTGCCATCAGTGAGTCGACGGGCTACGAGCAGTACTTC.

CDR3 residues: CASSSTYLNTEAFF. The CDR3 region has the DNA TGTGCCAGCAGTTCCACATATTTGAACACTGAAGCTTTCTTT. The chain employs TRBV6-5 and TRBJ1-1, with unresolved D. The germline gives CDR1 MNHEY, CDR2 SVGAGI. V lost 4 bases, J lost 0 bases, and 9 bases lay in between. This CDR3 is built from 14 residues.

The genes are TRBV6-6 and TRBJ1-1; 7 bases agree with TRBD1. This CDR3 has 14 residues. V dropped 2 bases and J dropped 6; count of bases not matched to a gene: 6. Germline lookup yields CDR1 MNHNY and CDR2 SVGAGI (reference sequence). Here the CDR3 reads CASSYTTDRPEAFF. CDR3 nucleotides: TGTGCCAGCAGTTACACGACGGACAGGCCTGAAGCTTTCTTT.

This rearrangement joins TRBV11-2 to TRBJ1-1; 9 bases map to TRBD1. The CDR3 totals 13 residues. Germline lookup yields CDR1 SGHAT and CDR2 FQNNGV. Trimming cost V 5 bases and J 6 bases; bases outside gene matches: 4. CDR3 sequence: CASSARTGAEAFF. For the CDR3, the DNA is TGTGCCAGCAGCGCCCGGACAGGGGCTGAAGCTTTCTTT.

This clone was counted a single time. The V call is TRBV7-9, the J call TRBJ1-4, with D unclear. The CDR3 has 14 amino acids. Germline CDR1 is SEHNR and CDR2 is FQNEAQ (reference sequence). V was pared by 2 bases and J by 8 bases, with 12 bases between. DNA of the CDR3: TGTGCCAGCAGCTTATACGGTTCAGCGGAAAAACTGTTTTTT. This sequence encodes CASSLYGSAEKLFF.

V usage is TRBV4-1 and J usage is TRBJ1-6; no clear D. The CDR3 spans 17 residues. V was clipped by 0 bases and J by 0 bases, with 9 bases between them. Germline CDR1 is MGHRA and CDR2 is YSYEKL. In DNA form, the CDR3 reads TGCGCCAGCAGCCAAGAGACACTGAGCTCCTATAATTCACCCCTCCACTTT. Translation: CASSQETLSSYNSPLHF.

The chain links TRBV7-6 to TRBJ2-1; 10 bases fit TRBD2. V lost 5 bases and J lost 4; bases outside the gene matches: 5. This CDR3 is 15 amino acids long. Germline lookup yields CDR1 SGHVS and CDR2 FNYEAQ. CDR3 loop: CASSHGLAAYNEQFF. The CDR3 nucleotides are TGTGCCAGCAGCCACGGACTAGCGGCTTACAATGAGCAGTTCTTC.

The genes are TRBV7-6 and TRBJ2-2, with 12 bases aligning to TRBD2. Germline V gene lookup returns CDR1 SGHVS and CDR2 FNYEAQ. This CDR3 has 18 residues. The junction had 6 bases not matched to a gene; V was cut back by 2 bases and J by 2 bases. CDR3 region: CASSLSSSGRVNTGELFF. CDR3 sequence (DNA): TGTGCCAGCAGCTTATCATCTAGCGGGAGGGTAAACACCGGGGAGCTGTTTTTT.

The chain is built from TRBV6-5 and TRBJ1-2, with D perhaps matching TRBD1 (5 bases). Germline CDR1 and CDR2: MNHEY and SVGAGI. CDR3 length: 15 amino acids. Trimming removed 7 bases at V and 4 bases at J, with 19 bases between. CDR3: CASTMGPGSSYGYTF. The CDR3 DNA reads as TGTGCCAGCACTATGGGGCCGGGATCAAGCTATGGCTACACCTTC.

The CDR3 nucleotides read TGTGCCAGTCAGGACCAAAGCAATCAGCCCCAGCATTTT. Amino acid sequence: CASQDQSNQPQHF. The chain has TRBV19 and TRBJ1-5; D unresolved. The ends were cut back, 8 bases at V and 1 base at J, with 9 bases in the middle. The CDR3 is 13 amino acids. CDR1 and CDR2 (germline): LNHDA, SQIVND (reference sequence).

The CDR3 loop reads CASWATSGGPEQYF. CDR3 DNA sequence: TGTGCCAGCTGGGCGACTAGCGGGGGGCCCGAGCAGTACTTC. This chain connects TRBV18 to TRBJ2-7, with TRBD2 matching over 13 bases. There are 14 residues in the CDR3. V dropped 7 bases and J dropped 6; count of bases not matched to a gene: 6. Per the germline V gene, CDR1 is KGHSH and CDR2 is LQKENI.

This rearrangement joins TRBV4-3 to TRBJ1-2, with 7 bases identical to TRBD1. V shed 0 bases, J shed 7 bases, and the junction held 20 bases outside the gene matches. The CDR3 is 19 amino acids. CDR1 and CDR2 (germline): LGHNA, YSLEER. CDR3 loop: CASSQDFFNGVGGGFGYTF. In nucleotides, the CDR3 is TGCGCCAGCAGCCAAGATTTTTTCAACGGTGTAGGGGGCGGTTTTGGCTACACCTTC.

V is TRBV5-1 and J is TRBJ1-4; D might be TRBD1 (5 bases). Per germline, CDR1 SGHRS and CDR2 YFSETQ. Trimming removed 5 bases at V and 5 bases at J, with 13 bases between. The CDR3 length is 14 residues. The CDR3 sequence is CASSGGQQNEKLFF. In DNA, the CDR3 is TGCGCCAGCAGTGGTGGACAACAGAATGAAAAACTGTTTTTT. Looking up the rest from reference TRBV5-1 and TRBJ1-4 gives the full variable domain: KAGVTQTPRYLIKTRGQQVTLSCSPISGHRSVSWYQQTPGQGLQFLFEYFSETQRNKGNFPGRFSGRQFSNSRSEMNVSTLELGDSALYLCASSGGQQNEKLFFGSGTQLSVL.

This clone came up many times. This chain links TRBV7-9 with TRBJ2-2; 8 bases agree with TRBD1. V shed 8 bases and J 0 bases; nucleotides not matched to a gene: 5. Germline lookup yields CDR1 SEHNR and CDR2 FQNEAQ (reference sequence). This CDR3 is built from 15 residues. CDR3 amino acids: CASHLTGANTGELFF. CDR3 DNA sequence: TGTGCCAGCCATCTGACAGGGGCGAACACCGGGGAGCTGTTTTTT.

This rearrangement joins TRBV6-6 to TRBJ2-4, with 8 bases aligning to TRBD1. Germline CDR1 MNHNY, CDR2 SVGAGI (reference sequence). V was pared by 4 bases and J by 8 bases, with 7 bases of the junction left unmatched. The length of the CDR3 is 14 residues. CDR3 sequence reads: CASSLDRGGYIQYF. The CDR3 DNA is TGTGCCAGCAGTTTAGACAGGGGAGGATACATTCAGTACTTC.

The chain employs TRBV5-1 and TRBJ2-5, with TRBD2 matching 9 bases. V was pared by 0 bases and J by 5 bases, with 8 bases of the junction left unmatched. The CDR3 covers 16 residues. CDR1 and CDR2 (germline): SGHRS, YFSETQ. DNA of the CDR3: TGCGCCAGCAGCTTGGCCGGCGGGGGGGCGAGGGAGACCCAGTACTTC. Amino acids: CASSLAGGGARETQYF.

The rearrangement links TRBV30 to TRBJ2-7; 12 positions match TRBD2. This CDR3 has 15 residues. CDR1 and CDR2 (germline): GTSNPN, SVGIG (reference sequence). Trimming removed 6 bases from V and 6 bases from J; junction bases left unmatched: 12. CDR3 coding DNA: TGTGCCTGCGCTCCCCTACTAGCGGGAGGTGGCGAGCAGTACTTC. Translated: CACAPLLAGGGEQYF. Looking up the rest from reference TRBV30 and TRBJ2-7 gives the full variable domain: SQTIHQWPATLVQPVGSPLSLECTVEGTSNPNLYWYRQAAGRGLQLLFYSVGIGQISSEVPQNLSASRPQDRQFILSSKKLLLSDSGFYLCACAPLLAGGGEQYFGPGTRLTVT.

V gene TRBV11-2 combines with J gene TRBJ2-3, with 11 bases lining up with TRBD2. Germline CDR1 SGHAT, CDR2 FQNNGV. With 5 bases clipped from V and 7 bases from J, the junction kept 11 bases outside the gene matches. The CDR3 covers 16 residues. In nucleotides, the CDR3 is TGTGCCAGCAGCCAGCAAATAGCGGGAGGGCGCTATACGCAGTATTTT. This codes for CASSQQIAGGRYTQYF.